The clone carrying this T cell receptor (beta chain) occurred many times. Its antigen is not identified. A universal primer site was created by template switching, with the cDNA bearing unique molecular identifiers. One entry per CDR3 protein, called by TCRdb with MiXCR from the 5' RACE reads. Among 690,000 or so distinct CDR3 sequences listed, 6% to 6.5% were seen once. The germline V gene encodes CDR1 MGHRA and CDR2 YSYEKL. Trimming cost V 5 bases and J 7 bases; bases outside gene matches: 4. The CDR3 runs 15 residues. The sample belongs to a study of identical twins. General study points: Sequences that were out-of-frame, alpha and twin-shared displayed an excess of low generation probability. The models systematically underestimated how much out-of-frame TCR alpha was shared in monozygotic twins.

Sequencing was done on a sample of naive T cells sorted from blood. V usage is TRBV4-1 and J usage is TRBJ2-1; 14 bases agree with TRBD2. This receptor was taken from a man aged 18 to 29 in good health. CDR3 in DNA: TGCGCCAGCAGCAGACGGACTAGCGGGAGGAATGAGCAGTTCTTC. It specifies CASSRRTSGRNEQFF.